This T cell receptor beta chain was profiled in a study of OX40 agonist ivuxolimab in advanced cancers. Notes on the study in general: Not determined was the antigen specificity of the expanded peripheral T cells. Circulating CD4+ and CD8+ T cells showed clonal expansion by week 6 at 0.1 to 3.0 mg/kg.

In the case of this clone: No antigen is known for it.

Assay: immunoSEQ multiplex PCR; the TCRdb copy retains only in-frame clones and omits some. The repertoire holds 14,000 or so clones, with around four fifths as singletons. Between the trimmed V and J ends, which lost 4 bases and 2 bases, there was a span of 8 bases. Germline CDR1 MNHEY, CDR2 SVGAGI. This CDR3 region has 14 residues. This sequence was found in an adult with an advanced solid tumor such as melanoma, head and neck, liver or kidney cancer. The chain couples TRBV6-5 to TRBJ2-2; perhaps TRBD1 as D (6 bases). The sequences come from CD4+ or CD8+ T cells sorted from blood, collected in a trial of the OX40 agonist ivuxolimab. The CDR3 region has the DNA TGTGCCAGCAGTTCGGGACAAAACACCGGGGAGCTGTTTTTT. Protein product: CASSSGQNTGELFF.